Below, 27 T cell receptor beta chains from the same sample are listed, as sequenced in a study of response to subunit inactivated influenza vaccine. TCRdb recomputed calls from the RT-PCR reads with MiXCR, one row per CDR3 protein. Among hundreds of thousands of distinct CDR3 sequences listed, 18% were seen once. Here the sequenced sample was PBMCs from blood, taken more than 4 days after vaccination. The receptors stem from a man in his forties or fifties who received an inactivated influenza vaccine.

This clonotype came up a few times. The V call is TRBV11-1, the J call TRBJ2-7; 14 positions agree with TRBD2. Losses at the gene ends were 4 bases for V and 2 bases for J; bases not matched to a gene: 10. This CDR3 has 18 residues. Germline V CDR1 and CDR2: SGHAT, FQDESV (reference sequence). This chain's CDR3 is CASSSKGLAGGLPYEQYF. The CDR3 coding sequence is TGTGCCAGCAGCTCAAAAGGACTAGCGGGAGGTCTACCCTACGAGCAGTACTTC.

This rearrangement joins TRBV5-1 to TRBJ2-2; D might be TRBD1 (5 bases). Germline V gene data show CDR1 as SGHRS and CDR2 as YFSETQ. V was pared by 4 bases and J by 2 bases, with 9 bases between. There are 14 residues in the CDR3. Here the CDR3 reads CASSMTVNTGELFF. Written as DNA, the CDR3 is TGCGCCAGCAGCATGACAGTAAACACCGGGGAGCTGTTTTTT.

The rearrangement links TRBV4-3 to TRBJ2-7; D not resolved. Germline CDR1 LGHNA, CDR2 YSLEER. Trimming removed 0 bases from V and 0 bases from J, with 12 bases in between. The CDR3 has 16 residues. Here the CDR3 reads CASSQDSAADSYEQYF. In nucleotides, the CDR3 is TGCGCCAGCAGCCAAGATTCGGCTGCAGACTCCTACGAGCAGTACTTC.

The CDR3, as DNA: TGCAGTGCCGGGACTTGGCAAGTCCGAGAGACCCAGTACTTC. As protein: CSAGTWQVRETQYF. The J gene is TRBJ2-5, the V gene TRBV20-1; D might be TRBD2 (6 bases). The CDR3 totals 14 residues. Between the trimmed V and J ends, which lost 6 bases and 4 bases, there was a span of 18 bases. Germline CDR1 and CDR2: DFQATT and SNEGSKA (reference sequence).

V is TRBV11-2 and J is TRBJ2-4, with unresolved D. The CDR3 is 17 amino acids. From germline, CDR1 is SGHAT and CDR2 FQNNGV. V was clipped by 5 bases and J by 0 bases, with 17 bases between them. The CDR3 protein is CASSRRVQSLAKNIQYF. The CDR3 DNA is TGTGCCAGCAGCCGCCGAGTCCAATCTCTAGCCAAAAACATTCAGTACTTC.

V usage is TRBV28 and J usage is TRBJ2-7; TRBD1 matches 7 bases. Trimming cost V 9 bases and J 0 bases; bases outside gene matches: 11. The germline V gene encodes CDR1 MDHEN and CDR2 SYDVKM. The CDR3 length is 15 residues. CDR3: CASNSFWDSSYEQYF. The CDR3 nucleotides read TGTGCCAGTAATTCCTTTTGGGACAGCTCCTACGAGCAGTACTTC.

This clonotype was counted between two and nine times. The chain uses TRBV12-3 or TRBV12-4 and TRBJ2-5; D not resolved. The CDR3 has 14 amino acids. The V and J ends lost 6 bases and 2 bases respectively, with 13 bases between them. In DNA form, the CDR3 reads TGTGCCAGCAGGGTCCGGGTAAAACAAGAGACCCAGTACTTC. Protein: CASRVRVKQETQYF.

This clonotype occurred a few times. The V and J genes are TRBV4-3 and TRBJ2-7, with 12 positions matching TRBD2. J was trimmed by 4 bases and V by 2 bases; bases with no gene match: 6. From germline, CDR1 is LGHNA and CDR2 YSLEER. This CDR3 has 16 amino acids. The CDR3 sequence: CASSQQPGLAGYEQYF. CDR3 DNA sequence: TGCGCCAGCAGCCAACAACCGGGACTAGCGGGTTACGAGCAGTACTTC.

V and J are TRBV12-3 or TRBV12-4 and TRBJ2-1; D is uncertain. CDR3 length: 13 amino acids. The V gene lost 5 bases and the J gene lost 12 bases, with 17 bases spanning the gap. DNA of the CDR3: TGTGCCAGCAGTGCTGGCACTTCATGGCGGCAGTTCTTC. Amino acids: CASSAGTSWRQFF.

This clonotype was counted between two and nine times. This chain joins TRBV18 and TRBJ1-5; 9 bases are shared with TRBD1. Germline assignment: CDR1 KGHSH and CDR2 LQKENI. V lost 6 bases, J lost 4 bases, and 4 bases stayed unmatched. The CDR3 totals 14 residues. The DNA for the CDR3 is TGTGCCAGCTCGGGGACAGGGAGGAATCAGCCCCAGCATTTT. As protein: CASSGTGRNQPQHF. Looking up the rest from reference TRBV18 and TRBJ1-5 gives the full variable domain: NAGVMQNPRHLVRRRGQEARLRCSPMKGHSHVYWYRQLPEEGLKFMVYLQKENIIDESGMPKERFSAEFPKEGPSILRIQQVVRGDSAAYFCASSGTGRNQPQHFGDGTRLSIL.

This rearrangement joins TRBV20-1 to TRBJ1-1; D call uncertain. This CDR3 is built from 14 residues. Trimming cost V 3 bases and J 0 bases, with 11 bases left between them. Germline CDR1 is DFQATT and CDR2 is SNEGSKA (reference sequence). CDR3 bases: TGCAGTGCTAGCCTCGGGAACATGAACACTGAAGCTTTCTTT. Protein product: CSASLGNMNTEAFF.

The chain uses TRBV4-1 and TRBJ2-5; TRBD1 aligns across 9 bases. The germline gives CDR1 MGHRA, CDR2 YSYEKL. Losses at the gene ends were 8 bases for V and 5 bases for J; bases not matched to a gene: 12. There are 15 residues in the CDR3. Here the CDR3 DNA reads TGCGCCAGCCGGCGTACGGGACAGGGTGCGGAGACCCAGTACTTC. Protein product: CASRRTGQGAETQYF.

This clonotype was observed a handful of times. The CDR3 coding sequence is TGCAGCGTTGAAACGGATAGCACAGATACGCAGTATTTT. It yields the protein CSVETDSTDTQYF. The rearrangement links TRBV29-1 to TRBJ2-3; D gene ambiguous. The CDR3 extends over 13 amino acids. Trimming pared 2 bases from V and 0 bases from J, leaving 6 bases between. The germline V gene has CDR1 SQVTM and CDR2 ANQGSEA.

This clonotype was found a few times. The V and J genes are TRBV5-1 and TRBJ2-7; 8 bases align to TRBD2. Looked up from germline, CDR1 is SGHRS and CDR2 is YFSETQ. V shed 4 bases, J shed 2 bases, and the junction held 11 bases outside the gene matches. CDR3 length: 16 amino acids. CDR3 loop: CASSDKASGLTYEQYF. The CDR3 DNA follows: TGCGCCAGCAGCGACAAGGCTAGCGGGCTTACCTACGAGCAGTACTTC.

The chain uses TRBV24-1 and TRBJ2-3; 7 bases are a match to TRBD1. CDR1 is KGHDR and CDR2 is SFDVKD in the germline V gene. The CDR3 totals 13 residues. Losses at the gene ends were 4 bases for V and 4 bases for J; bases not matched to a gene: 1. The CDR3 reads CATSETGSDTQYF. The CDR3 DNA is TGTGCCACCAGTGAGACAGGGTCAGATACGCAGTATTTT.

This chain joins TRBV7-6 and TRBJ2-7, with a weak D call TRBD2 (5 bases). Germline CDR1 reads SGHVS; CDR2 reads FNYEAQ. Between the trimmed V and J ends, which lost 1 base and 0 bases, there was a span of 10 bases. CDR3 length: 15 residues. CDR3 sequence: CASSLGGDGSYEQYF. CDR3 DNA sequence: TGTGCCAGCAGCTTAGGGGGAGACGGCTCCTACGAGCAGTACTTC.

The gene calls are TRBV20-1 and TRBJ1-6; D is undetermined. This CDR3 region has 14 residues. CDR1 and CDR2 (germline): DFQATT, SNEGSKA (reference sequence). Trimming shortened V by 1 base and J by 4 bases, and 8 bases separated the two germline ends. The CDR3 bases are TGCAGTGCTAGAGTGGGAGGGTATAATTCACCCCTCCACTTT. Translated: CSARVGGYNSPLHF.

This clonotype was picked up many times. V is TRBV10-3 and J is TRBJ2-1, with 12 bases matching TRBD2. Germline V gene data show CDR1 as ENHRY and CDR2 as SYGVKD. V lost 6 bases to trimming and J lost 0 bases; unmatched junction nucleotides: 3. The CDR3 totals 16 residues. The CDR3, as DNA: TGTGCCATCAGACCTAGCGGGAGGGCCTCCTACAATGAGCAGTTCTTC. Its protein product is CAIRPSGRASYNEQFF.

The V call is TRBV7-9, the J call TRBJ2-2, with D tentatively TRBD1 or TRBD2 (5 bases each). Germline CDR1 is SEHNR and CDR2 is FQNEAQ (reference sequence). CDR3 length: 17 residues. Trimming stripped 5 bases from V and 6 bases from J, with 22 bases between. In DNA form, the CDR3 reads TGTGCCAGCAGCGGCCGGGACGCCCACTATCCCTCCGGGGAGCTGTTTTTT. Its protein is CASSGRDAHYPSGELFF. Complete variable domain (other parts from reference TRBV7-9 and TRBJ2-2): DTGVSQNPRHKITKRGQNVTFRCDPISEHNRLYWYRQTLGQGPEFLTYFQNEAQLEKSRLLSDRFSAERPKGSFSTLEIQRTEQGDSAMYLCASSGRDAHYPSGELFFGEGSRLTVL.

This clonotype was found many times. The chain combines TRBV29-1 with TRBJ2-7; unclear D gene. The CDR3 runs 13 residues. The germline V and J ends were trimmed by 8 bases and 0 bases, with 14 bases remaining between them. Germline V CDR1 and CDR2: SQVTM, ANQGSEA. The CDR3 nucleotides are TGCAGCTTCATGCTAGGAAGCTCCTACGAGCAGTACTTC. It yields the protein CSFMLGSSYEQYF.

Only a few counts were recorded for this clonotype. The rearrangement links TRBV7-2 to TRBJ2-3; D uncertain. CDR3 length equals 14 residues. CDR1 SGHTA and CDR2 FQGNSA come from the germline V gene. V was shortened by 5 bases and J by 4 bases, with 13 bases between the two germline ends. CDR3 loop: CASSGSRAADTQYF. DNA of the CDR3: TGTGCCAGCAGCGGCTCTAGGGCGGCAGATACGCAGTATTTT.

This clonotype was found a few times. V and J are TRBV7-2 and TRBJ1-2; D unresolved. V was cut by 7 bases and J by 7 bases, with 19 bases left in between. The germline CDR1 and CDR2 sequences are SGHTA and FQGNSA. The length of the CDR3 is 14 residues. The CDR3 nucleotides are TGTGCCAGCATCCCCCTTAGGGAGCTGGGTGGCTACACCTTC. Translated: CASIPLRELGGYTF.

This clonotype was counted a few times. The chain has TRBV5-4 and TRBJ2-2; D unresolved. This CDR3 spans 15 amino acids. V was trimmed by 1 base and J by 2 bases, leaving 9 bases between them. Germline assignment: CDR1 SGHNT and CDR2 YYREEE (reference sequence). CDR3 DNA: TGTGCCAGCAGCTTGAAGTTAGGTAACACCGGGGAGCTGTTTTTT. Protein sequence: CASSLKLGNTGELFF. The full variable domain, its missing parts supplied by reference TRBV5-4 and TRBJ2-2, is ETGVTQSPTHLIKTRGQQVTLRCSSQSGHNTVSWYQQALGQGPQFIFQYYREEENGRGNFPPRFSGLQFPNYSSELNVNALELDDSALYLCASSLKLGNTGELFFGEGSRLTVL.

This clonotype was seen a handful of times. This chain links TRBV7-9 with TRBJ2-1, with 13 bases lining up with TRBD2. CDR3 length: 16 residues. The V gene's germline CDR1 is SEHNR and CDR2 FQNEAQ (reference sequence). Losses at the gene ends were 7 bases for V and 7 bases for J; bases not matched to a gene: 10. The CDR3 sequence: CASTSPGLAGVNEQFF. DNA for the CDR3: TGTGCCAGCACCTCGCCCGGACTAGCGGGAGTTAATGAGCAGTTCTTC.

This clonotype has more than one count but fewer than ten. The chain carries TRBV12-3 or TRBV12-4 and TRBJ2-5, with TRBD1 matching over 9 bases. This CDR3 is built from 17 residues. V shed 5 bases, J shed 7 bases, and the junction held 17 bases outside the gene matches. The CDR3 spells CASSPPGTGTSGLTQYF. CDR3 bases: TGTGCCAGCAGTCCCCCCGGGACAGGGACATCAGGTTTGACCCAGTACTTC.

This clonotype was recorded a few times. The chain uses TRBV19 and TRBJ2-7; D ambiguous. Germline CDR1 LNHDA, CDR2 SQIVND (reference sequence). This CDR3 spans 13 amino acids. V lost 4 bases and J lost 2, with 9 bases in between. CDR3 sequence: CASSNEETYEQYF. The CDR3, as DNA: TGTGCCAGTAGTAATGAAGAAACCTACGAGCAGTACTTC.

The chain has TRBV9 and TRBJ1-1, with 8 bases aligning to TRBD1. V dropped 7 bases and J dropped 4; count of bases not matched to a gene: 9. CDR3 length: 14 amino acids. Germline V gene lookup returns CDR1 SGDLS and CDR2 YYNGEE. CDR3 region: CASGEGQGATEAFF. CDR3 DNA sequence: TGTGCCAGCGGGGAAGGCCAGGGGGCCACTGAAGCTTTCTTT.